The rows below give T cell receptor beta chains drawn from one sample of a study of Ad26.COV2.S vaccination and SARS-CoV-2 variants. Sequencing used immunoSEQ multiplex PCR; TCRdb keeps in-frame clones, though not all of them. The top ten clones hold more than 1.5% of a sample with 400,000 to 450,000 clones, 92% of them seen once. Specimen: peripheral blood, collected in a trial of Ad26.COV2.S vaccine versus placebo. The source is a person aged 18-60 years who received the Ad26.COV2.S COVID-19 vaccine or a placebo. The CDR3 runs from the conserved cysteine through the conserved F or W. The D gene is left open where the match is weak. Some rows have no size entry. The others give once, few or many, or a class for an expanded clone.

abundance: NA
len: 19
j_gene: TRBJ2-3
v_gene: TRBV28
d_gene: TRBD2
CDR3aa: CASKEVVGSSGGLEDTQYF
CDR3nt: TGTGCCAGCAAGGAAGTTGTGGGGTCTAGCGGGGGGCTTGAAGATACGCAGTATTTT

abundance: NA
len: 13
j_gene: TRBJ2-7
v_gene: TRBV3-1/TRBV3-2
d_gene: TRBD1
CDR3aa: CASSHGQVYEQYF
CDR3nt: TGTGCCAGCAGCCACGGACAGGTGTACGAGCAGTACTTC

abundance: NA
len: 17
j_gene: TRBJ2-3
v_gene: TRBV10-2
d_gene: TRBD2
CDR3aa: CASSPWVAGGNTDTQYF
CDR3nt: TGCGCCAGCAGCCCATGGGTAGCGGGGGGGAACACAGATACGCAGTATTTT

abundance: NA
len: 13
j_gene: TRBJ1-1
v_gene: TRBV11-3
d_gene: NA
CDR3aa: CASSLDSMSEAFF
CDR3nt: TGTGCCAGCAGCTTAGACAGCATGAGCGAAGCTTTCTTT

abundance: NA
len: 17
j_gene: TRBJ1-1
v_gene: TRBV7-9
d_gene: NA
CDR3aa: CASSQGTGPEGNTEAFF
CDR3nt: TGTGCCAGCAGCCAGGGAACCGGGCCCGAAGGGAACACTGAAGCTTTCTTT

abundance: NA
len: 13
j_gene: TRBJ1-1
v_gene: TRBV19
d_gene: NA
CDR3aa: CASSIAGGTEAFF
CDR3nt: TGTGCCAGTAGTATAGCGGGAGGCACTGAAGCTTTCTTT

abundance: NA
len: 15
j_gene: TRBJ1-5
v_gene: TRBV6-5
d_gene: TRBD1
CDR3aa: CASSRQGNGYQPQHF
CDR3nt: TGTGCCAGCAGCCGACAGGGTAATGGGTATCAGCCCCAGCATTTT

abundance: NA
len: 14
j_gene: TRBJ2-5
v_gene: TRBV24-1
d_gene: NA
CDR3aa: CATSPRVGVETQYF
CDR3nt: TGTGCCACCAGCCCCCGGGTAGGCGTTGAGACCCAGTACTTC

abundance: NA
len: 15
j_gene: TRBJ2-3
v_gene: TRBV7-9
d_gene: TRBD1
CDR3aa: CASSLGTGSTDTQYF
CDR3nt: TGTGCCAGCAGCTTAGGGACAGGGAGCACAGATACGCAGTATTTT

abundance: NA
len: 16
j_gene: TRBJ2-5
v_gene: TRBV7-2
d_gene: TRBD2
CDR3aa: CASSLGVAGGQETQYF
CDR3nt: TGTGCCAGCAGCTTAGGGGTAGCGGGGGGGCAAGAGACCCAGTACTTC

abundance: NA
len: 15
j_gene: TRBJ1-2
v_gene: TRBV27
d_gene: NA
CDR3aa: CASSRGGVGNYGYTF
CDR3nt: TGTGCCAGCAGTCGGGGGGGGGTGGGTAACTATGGCTACACCTTC

abundance: NA
len: 14
j_gene: TRBJ1-2
v_gene: TRBV4-3
d_gene: NA
CDR3aa: CASSPGGRGYGYTF
CDR3nt: TGCGCCAGCAGCCCTGGAGGGAGGGGGTATGGCTACACCTTC

abundance: NA
len: 16
j_gene: TRBJ2-7
v_gene: TRBV11-1
d_gene: NA
CDR3aa: CASSYDSGGVGYEQYF
CDR3nt: TGTGCCAGCAGCTACGATTCAGGGGGGGTCGGCTACGAGCAGTACTTC

abundance: NA
len: 13
j_gene: TRBJ2-7
v_gene: TRBV2
d_gene: NA
CDR3aa: CASSVPAGNEQYF
CDR3nt: TGTGCCAGCAGTGTACCTGCGGGGAACGAGCAGTACTTC

abundance: NA
len: 15
j_gene: TRBJ2-1
v_gene: TRBV3-1/TRBV3-2
d_gene: TRBD2
CDR3aa: CASSHSGGAGNEQFF
CDR3nt: TGTGCCAGCAGCCATAGCGGGGGGGCAGGCAATGAGCAGTTCTTC

abundance: once
len: 15
j_gene: TRBJ2-2
v_gene: TRBV3-1/TRBV3-2
d_gene: NA
CDR3aa: CASSQGGPSTGELFF
CDR3nt: TGTGCCAGCAGCCAAGGGGGACCCTCCACCGGGGAGCTGTTTTTT

abundance: NA
len: 14
j_gene: TRBJ2-5
v_gene: TRBV6-6
d_gene: TRBD1
CDR3aa: CASKTGAEGETQYF
CDR3nt: TGTGCCAGCAAGACAGGGGCAGAGGGGGAGACCCAGTACTTC

abundance: NA
len: 13
j_gene: TRBJ2-1
v_gene: TRBV19
d_gene: NA
CDR3aa: CASSIRGNDEQFF
CDR3nt: TGTGCCAGTAGTATACGGGGGAACGATGAGCAGTTCTTC

abundance: NA
len: 18
j_gene: TRBJ2-3
v_gene: TRBV6-4
d_gene: TRBD2
CDR3aa: CASSEEAGVIGATDTQYF
CDR3nt: TGTGCCAGCAGTGAAGAGGCGGGGGTCATAGGAGCCACAGATACGCAGTATTTT

abundance: once
len: 16
j_gene: TRBJ1-5
v_gene: TRBV19
d_gene: NA
CDR3aa: CASSITGRLSNQPQHF
CDR3nt: TGTGCCAGTAGTATCACTGGACGGCTTAGCAATCAGCCCCAGCATTTT

abundance: once
len: 13
j_gene: TRBJ1-2
v_gene: TRBV6-5
d_gene: NA
CDR3aa: CASRPTGIYGYTF
CDR3nt: TGTGCCAGCAGACCAACAGGGATCTATGGCTACACCTTC

abundance: NA
len: 15
j_gene: TRBJ2-7
v_gene: TRBV4-1
d_gene: NA
CDR3aa: CASSQGLGFPYEQYF
CDR3nt: TGCGCCAGCAGCCAAGGCTTAGGGTTCCCCTACGAGCAGTACTTC

abundance: NA
len: 12
j_gene: TRBJ1-1
v_gene: TRBV5-1
d_gene: TRBD1
CDR3aa: CASSLGDSEAFF
CDR3nt: TGCGCCAGCAGCTTGGGGGACAGTGAAGCTTTCTTT

abundance: NA
len: 17
j_gene: TRBJ2-1
v_gene: TRBV6-2/TRBV6-3
d_gene: TRBD2
CDR3aa: CASSPGTSGGRYNEQFF
CDR3nt: TGTGCCAGCAGTCCCGGGACTAGCGGGGGCCGATACAATGAGCAGTTCTTC

abundance: NA
len: 13
j_gene: TRBJ1-4
v_gene: TRBV6-5
d_gene: NA
CDR3aa: CASSYRTAGKLFF
CDR3nt: TGTGCCAGCAGTTACAGAACAGCGGGAAAACTGTTTTTT

abundance: NA
len: 19
j_gene: TRBJ2-3
v_gene: TRBV12-2
d_gene: NA
CDR3aa: CASPARGLAGGRSTDTQYF
CDR3nt: TGTGCAAGTCCCGCCCGAGGACTAGCGGGGGGCCGTAGCACAGATACGCAGTATTTT

abundance: once
len: 12
j_gene: TRBJ2-1
v_gene: TRBV2
d_gene: NA
CDR3aa: CASSEWGYEQFF
CDR3nt: TGTGCCAGCAGTGAATGGGGATATGAGCAGTTCTTC

abundance: NA
len: 13
j_gene: TRBJ2-5
v_gene: TRBV12-3/TRBV12-4
d_gene: TRBD1
CDR3aa: CASRRQGRETQYF
CDR3nt: TGTGCCAGCAGGAGACAGGGTCGAGAGACCCAGTACTTC

abundance: once
len: 15
j_gene: TRBJ1-3
v_gene: TRBV5-6
d_gene: NA
CDR3aa: CASSLRGSSGNTIYF
CDR3nt: TGTGCCAGCAGCTTGCGCGGGTCATCTGGAAACACCATATATTTT

abundance: NA
len: 15
j_gene: TRBJ2-7
v_gene: TRBV10-1
d_gene: TRBD2
CDR3aa: CASSERSGGINEQYF
CDR3nt: TGCGCCAGCAGTGAGCGTAGCGGGGGGATCAACGAGCAGTACTTC

abundance: NA
len: 18
j_gene: TRBJ2-1
v_gene: TRBV4-3
d_gene: NA
CDR3aa: CASSQDFGVSSSYNEQFF
CDR3nt: TGCGCCAGCAGCCAAGATTTCGGAGTTTCTAGCTCCTACAATGAGCAGTTCTTC

abundance: NA
len: 14
j_gene: TRBJ1-5
v_gene: TRBV10-2
d_gene: TRBD1
CDR3aa: CASGGTGGNQPQHF
CDR3nt: TGCGCCAGCGGGGGGACAGGGGGAAATCAGCCCCAGCATTTT

abundance: NA
len: 16
j_gene: TRBJ1-2
v_gene: TRBV11-2
d_gene: NA
CDR3aa: CASSLGSSGRGSGYTF
CDR3nt: TGTGCCAGCAGCTTGGGTAGTTCGGGAAGGGGCAGCGGCTACACCTTC

abundance: NA
len: 15
j_gene: TRBJ2-7
v_gene: TRBV7-9
d_gene: TRBD2
CDR3aa: CASSLLAGVINEQYF
CDR3nt: TGTGCCAGCAGCTTACTAGCGGGGGTAATCAACGAGCAGTACTTC

abundance: NA
len: 18
j_gene: TRBJ1-2
v_gene: TRBV4-3
d_gene: NA
CDR3aa: CASSQDVGAGKANYGYTF
CDR3nt: TGCGCCAGCAGCCAAGATGTCGGGGCGGGGAAGGCTAACTATGGCTACACCTTC

abundance: NA
len: 12
j_gene: TRBJ2-1
v_gene: TRBV19
d_gene: NA
CDR3aa: CASSILQNEQFF
CDR3nt: TGTGCCAGTAGTATATTACAGAATGAGCAGTTCTTC

abundance: NA
len: 16
j_gene: TRBJ1-6
v_gene: TRBV6-2/TRBV6-3
d_gene: TRBD1
CDR3aa: CASSYETGGYNSPLHF
CDR3nt: TGTGCCAGCAGTTACGAGACAGGGGGCTATAATTCACCCCTCCACTTT

abundance: NA
len: 15
j_gene: TRBJ1-5
v_gene: TRBV19
d_gene: NA
CDR3aa: CASTGGAISNQPQHF
CDR3nt: TGTGCCAGTACGGGCGGGGCGATAAGCAATCAGCCCCAGCATTTT

abundance: NA
len: 16
j_gene: TRBJ2-3
v_gene: TRBV7-9
d_gene: TRBD1
CDR3aa: CASSGSDRASTDTQYF
CDR3nt: TGTGCCAGCAGCGGATCGGACAGGGCCAGCACAGATACGCAGTATTTT

abundance: NA
len: 16
j_gene: TRBJ1-3
v_gene: TRBV9
d_gene: NA
CDR3aa: CASSVEGFGGTNTIYF
CDR3nt: TGTGCCAGCAGCGTAGAAGGATTCGGCGGAACAAACACCATATATTTT

abundance: once
len: 15
j_gene: TRBJ1-1
v_gene: TRBV5-1
d_gene: TRBD1
CDR3aa: CASSLVGQGYTEAFF
CDR3nt: TGCGCCAGCAGCTTGGTGGGACAGGGGTACACTGAAGCTTTCTTT

abundance: few
len: 14
j_gene: TRBJ2-7
v_gene: TRBV6-6
d_gene: NA
CDR3aa: CASRIPGATYEQYF
CDR3nt: TGTGCCAGCAGGATACCGGGAGCTACCTACGAGCAGTACTTC

abundance: NA
len: 15
j_gene: TRBJ1-2
v_gene: TRBV18
d_gene: NA
CDR3aa: CASSPVEIMDYGYTF
CDR3nt: TGTGCCAGCTCACCAGTAGAGATAATGGACTATGGCTACACCTTC

abundance: NA
len: 13
j_gene: TRBJ1-5
v_gene: TRBV21-1
d_gene: NA
CDR3aa: CASSKAQNQPQHF
CDR3nt: TGTGCCAGCAGCAAAGCCCAAAATCAGCCCCAGCATTTT

abundance: once
len: 20
j_gene: TRBJ2-5
v_gene: TRBV7-8
d_gene: TRBD2
CDR3aa: CASSEPRLAGGHHSKETQYF
CDR3nt: TGTGCCAGCAGCGAACCAAGACTAGCGGGGGGGCACCATTCGAAAGAGACCCAGTACTTC

abundance: NA
len: 15
j_gene: TRBJ1-1
v_gene: TRBV7-6
d_gene: NA
CDR3aa: CASSLARSDRTEAFF
CDR3nt: TGTGCCAGCAGCTTAGCTAGGTCCGACAGGACTGAAGCTTTCTTT

abundance: NA
len: 15
j_gene: TRBJ2-2
v_gene: TRBV12-5
d_gene: TRBD1
CDR3aa: CASGLTGVYTGELFF
CDR3nt: TGTGCTAGTGGATTGACAGGGGTGTACACCGGGGAGCTGTTTTTT

abundance: NA
len: 19
j_gene: TRBJ2-2
v_gene: TRBV7-9
d_gene: NA
CDR3aa: CASSPATPTRTGSTGELFF
CDR3nt: TGTGCCAGCAGCCCAGCGACTCCCACAAGGACGGGGAGCACCGGGGAGCTGTTTTTT

abundance: NA
len: 17
j_gene: TRBJ2-1
v_gene: TRBV6-2/TRBV6-3
d_gene: NA
CDR3aa: CASSYSPRVGSTNEQFF
CDR3nt: TGTGCCAGCAGTTACTCTCCGCGGGTGGGCTCGACCAATGAGCAGTTCTTC

abundance: NA
len: 15
j_gene: TRBJ1-2
v_gene: TRBV6-5
d_gene: NA
CDR3aa: CASSYSPGDSYGYTF
CDR3nt: TGTGCCAGCAGTTACTCGCCAGGGGACTCCTATGGCTACACCTTC

abundance: NA
len: 15
j_gene: TRBJ2-3
v_gene: TRBV10-1
d_gene: NA
CDR3aa: CASSESFRLVDTQYF
CDR3nt: TGCGCCAGCAGTGAGTCCTTTCGACTAGTAGATACGCAGTATTTT

abundance: NA
len: 16
j_gene: TRBJ2-7
v_gene: TRBV19
d_gene: NA
CDR3aa: CASSILPDRESYEQYF
CDR3nt: TGTGCCAGTAGTATACTCCCGGACAGAGAGTCCTACGAGCAGTACTTC

abundance: many
len: 18
j_gene: TRBJ1-5
v_gene: TRBV4-1
d_gene: NA
CDR3aa: CASSQGNFIGYSNQPQHF
CDR3nt: TGCGCCAGCAGCCAAGGGAATTTCATCGGGTATAGCAATCAGCCCCAGCATTTT

abundance: NA
len: 14
j_gene: TRBJ2-3
v_gene: TRBV15
d_gene: TRBD2
CDR3aa: CATVLSGDTDTQYF
CDR3nt: TGTGCCACTGTCCTCAGCGGGGACACAGATACGCAGTATTTT

abundance: NA
len: 12
j_gene: TRBJ2-7
v_gene: TRBV29-1
d_gene: NA
CDR3aa: CSVAGEGYEQYF
CDR3nt: TGCAGCGTGGCAGGGGAGGGGTACGAGCAGTACTTC

abundance: NA
len: 13
j_gene: TRBJ2-5
v_gene: TRBV9
d_gene: NA
CDR3aa: CASSVDLRETQYF
CDR3nt: TGTGCCAGCAGCGTAGATCTGCGAGAGACCCAGTACTTC

abundance: NA
len: 13
j_gene: TRBJ2-7
v_gene: TRBV11-2
d_gene: TRBD1
CDR3aa: CASSSGQGYEQYF
CDR3nt: TGTGCCAGCAGCTCGGGACAGGGCTACGAGCAGTACTTC

abundance: NA
len: 14
j_gene: TRBJ1-6
v_gene: TRBV6-5
d_gene: NA
CDR3aa: CASRWEGRDSPLHF
CDR3nt: TGTGCCAGCAGGTGGGAGGGGCGAGATTCACCCCTCCACTTT

abundance: NA
len: 12
j_gene: TRBJ1-5
v_gene: TRBV2
d_gene: NA
CDR3aa: CASRDGNQPQHF
CDR3nt: TGTGCCAGCAGGGACGGCAATCAGCCCCAGCATTTT